The 13 T cell receptor beta chains in this list originate from one sample, sequenced in a study of blood T cell repertoires in COVID-19. Sequenced by immunoSEQ multiplex PCR; TCRdb stores in-frame clones only, minus some. The sample lists about 240,000 clones; approximately 83% were seen once. Input material: peripheral blood. These TCRs come from a woman older than 75 with acute or convalescent COVID-19.

This clone was observed a single time. The chain uses TRBV28 and TRBJ1-2, with D possibly TRBD1 on 6 matching bases. Germline V gives CDR1 MDHEN, CDR2 SYDVKM. Trimming took off 4 bases at V and 5 bases at J, with 8 bases between the two ends. CDR3 length: 12 amino acids. The CDR3 loop is CASSSDRYGYTF. The CDR3 coding sequence is TGTGCCAGCAGTTCGGACAGATATGGCTACACCTTC.

The V call is TRBV24-1, the J call TRBJ2-1, with a tentative D call TRBD1 (6 bases). With 5 bases removed from V and 4 bases from J, the gap between germline ends came to 14 bases. The CDR3 totals 15 residues. Germline CDR1 is KGHDR and CDR2 is SFDVKD. The CDR3 loop reads CATSGSRQVYNEQFF. The DNA for the CDR3 is TGTGCCACCAGTGGGTCGAGACAGGTGTACAATGAGCAGTTCTTC.

In this sample, this clone turned up a few times. The J gene is TRBJ1-2, the V gene TRBV7-9, with D maybe TRBD1 (6 bases). V gave up 1 base and J gave up 6 bases, with 12 bases separating them. Germline-derived CDR1 and CDR2 are SEHNR and FQNEAQ (reference sequence). This CDR3 has 14 amino acids. CDR3 DNA sequence: TGTGCCAGCAGCTTAGTCGGGGGGGCGCATGGCTACACCTTC. Encoded protein: CASSLVGGAHGYTF. Filled out from reference TRBV7-9 and TRBJ1-2, the complete variable domain reads DTGVSQNPRHKITKRGQNVTFRCDPISEHNRLYWYRQTLGQGPEFLTYFQNEAQLEKSRLLSDRFSAERPKGSFSTLEIQRTEQGDSAMYLCASSLVGGAHGYTFGSGTRLTVV.

The V and J genes are TRBV27 and TRBJ2-3; a possible D gene is TRBD2 (6 bases). V lost 1 base, J lost 5 bases, and 16 bases lay in between. Per the germline V gene, CDR1 is MNHEY and CDR2 is SMNVEV (reference sequence). The CDR3 contains 16 residues. CDR3 coding DNA: TGTGCCAGCAGTTTATGGCTCGGGGGAAAGGGAGATACGCAGTATTTT. Translating it yields CASSLWLGGKGDTQYF.

The chain links TRBV18 to TRBJ2-3, with 7 bases fitting TRBD1. The V gene's germline CDR1 is KGHSH and CDR2 LQKENI. With 4 bases clipped from V and 2 bases from J, the junction kept 3 bases outside the gene matches. The CDR3 contains 14 residues. CDR3: CASSRTGPTDTQYF. For the CDR3, the DNA is TGTGCCAGCTCACGGACAGGACCCACAGATACGCAGTATTTT.

This chain joins TRBV5-1 and TRBJ2-3, with 8 bases aligning to TRBD1. Trimming at V came to 4 bases and at J to 0 bases, leaving 7 bases not matched to a gene. Germline lookup yields CDR1 SGHRS and CDR2 YFSETQ. This CDR3 has 16 amino acids. The CDR3: CASSAPTGVSTDTQYF. For the CDR3, the DNA is TGCGCCAGCAGCGCCCCGACAGGGGTGAGCACAGATACGCAGTATTTT.

The chain recombines TRBV5-1 with TRBJ1-3, with D maybe TRBD1 (5 bases). V was cut by 0 bases and J by 1 base, with 8 bases left in between. The germline CDR1 and CDR2 sequences are SGHRS and YFSETQ. This CDR3 is built from 15 residues. DNA for the CDR3: TGCGCCAGCAGCTTGGGGGCAGGGTCTGGAAACACCATATATTTT. This translates into CASSLGAGSGNTIYF. Drawing the rest from reference TRBV5-1 and TRBJ1-3, the complete variable domain is KAGVTQTPRYLIKTRGQQVTLSCSPISGHRSVSWYQQTPGQGLQFLFEYFSETQRNKGNFPGRFSGRQFSNSRSEMNVSTLELGDSALYLCASSLGAGSGNTIYFGEGSWLTVV.

This clone appeared a single time. This chain uses TRBV24-1 with TRBJ1-5; the match to TRBD1 covers 8 bases. The CDR3 is made up of 15 amino acids. The V gene's germline CDR1 is KGHDR and CDR2 SFDVKD. The junction had 5 bases not matched to a gene; V was cut back by 4 bases and J by 4 bases. In DNA, the CDR3 is TGTGCCACCAGTGACCCCGGGACAGGTAATCAGCCCCAGCATTTT. This encodes CATSDPGTGNQPQHF.

This clone has only a few counts. The chain recombines TRBV7-9 with TRBJ2-6; 8 nucleotides line up with TRBD2. Germline values: CDR1 SEHNR, CDR2 FQNEAQ (reference sequence). The junction had 13 bases not matched to a gene; V was cut back by 5 bases and J by 4 bases. This CDR3 is built from 18 residues. In nucleotides, the CDR3 is TGTGCCAGCAGCCCACCCGCCGGGGGGGCGTCAGGGGCCAACGTCCTGACTTTC. Its translation: CASSPPAGGASGANVLTF. The full variable domain, completed using reference TRBV7-9 and TRBJ2-6, is DTGVSQNPRHKITKRGQNVTFRCDPISEHNRLYWYRQTLGQGPEFLTYFQNEAQLEKSRLLSDRFSAERPKGSFSTLEIQRTEQGDSAMYLCASSPPAGGASGANVLTFGAGSRLTVL.

The chain uses TRBV27 and TRBJ1-2; TRBD1 is a possible D gene (6 bases). Germline lookup yields CDR1 MNHEY and CDR2 SMNVEV (reference sequence). This CDR3 has 15 residues. The V gene lost 4 bases and the J gene lost 7 bases, with 19 bases spanning the gap. The CDR3 is CASSSIGGALGGYTF. CDR3 DNA sequence: TGTGCCAGCAGTTCCATCGGGGGGGCGTTAGGTGGCTACACCTTC.

This clone was seen a few times. V and J are TRBV6-5 and TRBJ1-5; 9 nucleotides agree with TRBD1. The CDR3 is 14 residues long. V lost 6 bases, J lost 6 bases, and 6 bases stayed unmatched. Per the germline V gene, CDR1 is MNHEY and CDR2 is SVGAGI. The CDR3 nucleotides are TGTGCCAGCAGACTGGGACAGGGTCCTCAGCCCCAGCATTTT. This codes for CASRLGQGPQPQHF.

The chain links TRBV10-3 to TRBJ1-2; 9 nucleotides agree with TRBD1. With V trimmed by 10 bases and J by 1 base, 13 bases remained unmatched. Germline V CDR1 and CDR2: ENHRY, SYGVKD. This CDR3 region has 16 residues. The CDR3 reads CATRLPGQGINYGYTF. The CDR3 nucleotides are TGTGCCACCAGACTCCCGGGACAGGGTATTAACTATGGCTACACCTTC.

This clone showed up just once. Within the sample, other DNA sequences also encode this same CDR3. The J gene is TRBJ1-4, the V gene TRBV7-9; tentatively, D is TRBD1 (6 bases). Germline V lookup: CDR1 SEHNR, CDR2 FQNEAQ (reference sequence). The CDR3 sequence is 15 residues long. V was clipped by 5 bases and J by 4 bases, with 14 bases between them. The CDR3 sequence is CASSLKGGDNEKLFF. CDR3 bases: TGTGCCAGCAGCCTGAAGGGGGGGGATAATGAAAAACTGTTTTTT.